The 20 T cell receptor beta chains in this list originate from one sample, sequenced in a study of blood T cell repertoires in COVID-19 (dated by TCRdb to the early 2020s). Library creation used the immunoSEQ multiplex PCR assay. Drawn from immuneACCESS, this table holds only the in-frame rearrangements with V and J called that TCRdb kept. Clones are partly lost; checked studies trace under half to an unresolved V gene and leave the rest unexplained. This sample lists about 61,000 clones; about nine tenths were detected once. The ten largest clones add up to about a fifth of the sample. Sequencing input: peripheral blood. Receptors originate from a woman aged 45-65 years with active or convalescent COVID-19.

The chain is built from TRBV7-9 and TRBJ2-5; maybe TRBD1 (5 bases). Germline CDR1 reads SEHNR; CDR2 reads FQNEAQ (reference sequence). Between the trimmed V and J ends, which lost 4 bases and 2 bases, there was a span of 17 bases. The CDR3 runs to 16 residues. CDR3 nucleotide sequence: TGTGCCAGCAGCTCCAAGATGGCGGCAGGGCAAGAGACCCAGTACTTC. This sequence encodes CASSSKMAAGQETQYF.

This clone was observed a handful of times. This sequence joins TRBV11-2 and TRBJ1-1; 7 nucleotides align to TRBD1. The CDR3 totals 16 residues. The V gene's germline CDR1 is SGHAT and CDR2 FQNNGV. V was pared by 5 bases and J by 3 bases, with 12 bases of the junction left unmatched. CDR3 residues: CASSPNRGRLDTEAFF. As DNA, the CDR3 is TGTGCCAGCAGCCCTAACAGGGGCCGGTTAGACACTGAAGCTTTCTTT.

The chain is built from TRBV27 and TRBJ2-5; 9 bases align to TRBD1. J lost 5 bases, V lost 3 bases, and 10 bases had no gene match. Germline CDR1 is MNHEY and CDR2 is SMNVEV (reference sequence). CDR3 length equals 16 residues. CDR3 sequence (DNA): TGTGCCAGCAGTTTGCGCCCACAGGGGACAGGGGAGACCCAGTACTTC. Protein sequence: CASSLRPQGTGETQYF.

The J gene is TRBJ1-2, the V gene TRBV5-1; no firm D call. V was cut by 1 base and J by 6 bases, with 13 bases left in between. Germline assignment: CDR1 SGHRS and CDR2 YFSETQ. The CDR3 consists of 14 residues. The CDR3 sequence is CASSLQAWEDGYTF. CDR3 coding DNA: TGCGCCAGCAGCTTGCAGGCCTGGGAGGATGGCTACACCTTC.

This chain connects TRBV3-1 (or the pseudogene TRBV3-2) to TRBJ2-7; TRBD2 is a possible D gene (6 bases). The CDR3 consists of 15 residues. Germline V gene data show CDR1 as LGHDT and CDR2 as YNNKEL (reference sequence). V lost 0 bases, J lost 4 bases, and 13 bases lay in between. The CDR3 DNA reads as TGTGCCAGCAGCCAAGATAGTGGGGGAGGTTACGAGCAGTACTTC. Protein: CASSQDSGGGYEQYF.

This clone is a singleton in its sample. This chain joins TRBV27 and TRBJ1-5; 7 bases match TRBD1. CDR3 size: 14 residues. Trimming cost V 7 bases and J 7 bases; bases outside gene matches: 10. The germline CDR1 and CDR2 sequences are MNHEY and SMNVEV (reference sequence). CDR3 protein: CASNLGGGWQPQHF. The CDR3 DNA reads TGTGCCAGCAATCTAGGGGGCGGTTGGCAGCCCCAGCATTTT.

This rearrangement joins TRBV12-3 or TRBV12-4 to TRBJ2-3, with TRBD1 matching 10 bases. This CDR3 is built from 13 residues. Trimming took 8 bases from V and 4 from J; bases not matched to a gene: 3. The CDR3 is CASGQGGPDTQYF. CDR3 DNA: TGTGCCAGCGGACAGGGGGGCCCAGATACGCAGTATTTT.

This clone was seen only a few times. V gene TRBV3-1 (or the pseudogene TRBV3-2) combines with J gene TRBJ2-7; maybe TRBD1 (6 bases). Looked up from germline, CDR1 is LGHDT and CDR2 is YNNKEL (reference sequence). With 1 base removed from V and 3 bases from J, the gap between germline ends came to 13 bases. The CDR3 sequence is 15 residues long. CDR3 in amino acids: CASSQVQGRGYEQYF. The CDR3 DNA sequence: TGTGCCAGCAGCCAAGTACAGGGCAGGGGCTACGAGCAGTACTTC.

In DNA, the CDR3 is TGTGCCAGCAGAGAAAGGACAGGGCGAAAGGCAAACACCATATATTTT. It encodes CASRERTGRKANTIYF. The V and J genes are TRBV5-6 and TRBJ1-3; the match to TRBD1 covers 8 bases. The trim removed 5 bases at V and 6 bases at J, leaving 13 bases unmatched. This CDR3 has 16 amino acids. Germline CDR1 SGHDT, CDR2 YYEEEE. The variable domain in full, with the rest retrieved from reference TRBV5-6 and TRBJ1-3, is DAGVTQSPTHLIKTRGQQVTLRCSPKSGHDTVSWYQQALGQGPQFIFQYYEEEERQRGNFPDRFSGHQFPNYSSELNVNALLLGDSALYLCASRERTGRKANTIYFGEGSWLTVV.

The chain joins TRBV30 to TRBJ2-7; D is possibly TRBD2 (6 bases). Germline CDR1 and CDR2: GTSNPN and SVGIG (reference sequence). Trimming shortened V by 0 bases and J by 7 bases, and 16 bases separated the two germline ends. The CDR3 contains 14 residues. DNA for the CDR3: TGTGCCTGGAGTGTGTCGGGAGCGTCCTTGGAGCAGTACTTC. Its translation is CAWSVSGASLEQYF.

This clone was counted a few times. The chain employs TRBV27 and TRBJ2-5; 7 bases fit TRBD2. V shed 5 bases and J 2 bases; nucleotides not matched to a gene: 17. Germline V gives CDR1 MNHEY, CDR2 SMNVEV (reference sequence). The CDR3 totals 18 residues. The CDR3, as DNA: TGTGCCAGCAGTCCACTCTCCGGGAGGCTTATAAATCAAGAGACCCAGTACTTC. It encodes CASSPLSGRLINQETQYF.

The rearrangement uses TRBV10-3 and TRBJ2-1; 8 positions match TRBD2. CDR1 ENHRY and CDR2 SYGVKD come from the germline V gene. Trimming cost V 4 bases and J 0 bases; bases outside gene matches: 8. The CDR3 has 17 amino acids. The CDR3, as DNA: TGTGCCATCAGTGGGGCTAGCGGGCGGAGCTCCTACAATGAGCAGTTCTTC. Protein product: CAISGASGRSSYNEQFF.

The chain employs TRBV14 and TRBJ1-2, with D maybe TRBD1 (6 bases). V lost 4 bases and J lost 5, with 17 bases in between. This CDR3 contains 15 residues. Germline assignment: CDR1 SGHDN and CDR2 FVKESK. CDR3 sequence (DNA): TGTGCCAGCAGCCCCCCCGGGGGGCTGAGGTATGGCTACACCTTC. It specifies CASSPPGGLRYGYTF. The entire variable domain, with the rest obtained from reference TRBV14 and TRBJ1-2, is as follows: EAGVTQFPSHSVIEKGQTVTLRCDPISGHDNLYWYRRVMGKEIKFLLHFVKESKQDESGMPNNRFLAERTGGTYSTLKVQPAELEDSGVYFCASSPPGGLRYGYTFGSGTRLTVV.

The chain carries TRBV4-1 and TRBJ2-1; D may be TRBD1 (6 bases). Trimming took 2 bases from V and 0 from J, leaving 8 bases between them. Per germline, CDR1 MGHRA and CDR2 YSYEKL. This CDR3 is 15 amino acids long. CDR3 residues: CASSQTGTSYNEQFF. In nucleotides, the CDR3 is TGCGCCAGCAGCCAAACAGGGACCTCCTACAATGAGCAGTTCTTC.

The V and J genes are TRBV2 and TRBJ1-3; D is possibly TRBD1 (6 bases). CDR1 and CDR2 from the germline V gene are SNHLY and FYNNEI. Trimming cost V 6 bases and J 0 bases, with 15 bases left between them. This CDR3 is 16 amino acids long. CDR3 loop: CASSRETGLSGNTIYF. CDR3 bases: TGTGCCAGCAGCCGAGAGACAGGCCTCTCTGGAAACACCATATATTTT. Drawing the rest from reference TRBV2 and TRBJ1-3, the complete variable domain is EPEVTQTPSHQVTQMGQEVILRCVPISNHLYFYWYRQILGQKVEFLVSFYNNEISEKSEIFDDQFSVERPDGSNFTLKIRSTKLEDSAMYFCASSRETGLSGNTIYFGEGSWLTVV.

This chain joins TRBV7-9 and TRBJ2-1; D is unclear. V lost 7 bases and J 0 bases, leaving 13 bases between the germline ends. This CDR3 is 15 amino acids long. Germline values: CDR1 SEHNR, CDR2 FQNEAQ (reference sequence). In DNA, the CDR3 is TGTGCCAGCACCCTAGACGGCAGCTCCTACAATGAGCAGTTCTTC. It specifies CASTLDGSSYNEQFF.

This chain links TRBV10-3 with TRBJ2-3; D call uncertain. From germline, CDR1 is ENHRY and CDR2 SYGVKD. The CDR3 is 16 amino acids. V shed 5 bases and J shed 0 bases, with 15 bases lying between them. The CDR3 nucleotides are TGTGCCATCAGTACCAAGGCGGTAGACAGCACAGATACGCAGTATTTT. Translated, it gives CAISTKAVDSTDTQYF.

V and J are TRBV18 and TRBJ2-1; possible D gene TRBD2, 5 bases. Trimming took 3 bases from V and 5 from J, leaving 14 bases between them. CDR1 is KGHSH and CDR2 is LQKENI in the germline V gene. The CDR3 is made up of 15 amino acids. Here the CDR3 reads CASSPTTGRHNEQFF. The CDR3 nucleotides are TGTGCCAGCTCACCGACTACTGGGCGCCACAATGAGCAGTTCTTC.

This clone was seen only once. The chain recombines TRBV11-2 with TRBJ2-7; D possibly corresponds to TRBD1 (5 bases). Trimming cost V 1 base and J 2 bases, with 12 bases left between them. CDR3 size: 15 residues. CDR1 is SGHAT, CDR2 FQNNGV, per germline. This CDR3 reads CASSLGARQTYEQYF. DNA for the CDR3: TGTGCCAGCAGCTTAGGGGCTAGACAGACCTACGAGCAGTACTTC.

V usage is TRBV5-5 and J usage is TRBJ1-2, with unresolved D. The CDR3 covers 12 residues. V dropped 7 bases and J dropped 8 bases, with 15 bases sitting between them. Germline-derived CDR1 and CDR2 are SGHKS and YYEKEE (reference sequence). The CDR3 DNA reads TGTGCCAGCTCTAGGGTACCGGGAGGCTACACCTTC. Protein sequence: CASSRVPGGYTF.